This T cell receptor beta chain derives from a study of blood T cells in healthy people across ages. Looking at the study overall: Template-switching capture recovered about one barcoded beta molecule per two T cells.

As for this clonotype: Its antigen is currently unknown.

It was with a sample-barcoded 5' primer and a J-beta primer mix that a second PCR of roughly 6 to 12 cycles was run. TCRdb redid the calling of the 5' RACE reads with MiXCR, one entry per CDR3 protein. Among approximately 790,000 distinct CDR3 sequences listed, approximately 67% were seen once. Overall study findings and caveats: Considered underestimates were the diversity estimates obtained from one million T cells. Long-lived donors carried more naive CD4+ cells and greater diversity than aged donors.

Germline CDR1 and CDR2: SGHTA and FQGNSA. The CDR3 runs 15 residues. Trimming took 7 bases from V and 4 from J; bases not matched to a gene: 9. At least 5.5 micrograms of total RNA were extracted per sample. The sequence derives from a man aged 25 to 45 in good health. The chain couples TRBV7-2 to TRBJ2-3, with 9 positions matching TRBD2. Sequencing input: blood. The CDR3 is CASNPGRGGADTQYF. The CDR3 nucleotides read TGTGCCAGCAACCCCGGGCGGGGGGGCGCAGATACGCAGTATTTT.